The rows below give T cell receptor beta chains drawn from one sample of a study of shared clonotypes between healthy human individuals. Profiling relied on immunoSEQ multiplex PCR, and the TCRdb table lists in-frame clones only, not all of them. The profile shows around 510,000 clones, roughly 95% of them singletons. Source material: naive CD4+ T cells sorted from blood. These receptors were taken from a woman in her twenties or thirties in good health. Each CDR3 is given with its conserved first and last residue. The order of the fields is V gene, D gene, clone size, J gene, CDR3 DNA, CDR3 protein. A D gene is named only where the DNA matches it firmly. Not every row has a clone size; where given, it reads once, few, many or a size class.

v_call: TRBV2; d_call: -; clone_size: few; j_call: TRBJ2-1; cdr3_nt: TGTGCCAGCAGTGTTTACAATGAGCAGTTCTTC; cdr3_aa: CASSVYNEQFF
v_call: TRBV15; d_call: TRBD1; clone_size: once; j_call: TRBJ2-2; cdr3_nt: TGTGCCACCAGCAGATCCGGGACAGCCGCGAACACCGGGGAGCTGTTTTTT; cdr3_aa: CATSRSGTAANTGELFF
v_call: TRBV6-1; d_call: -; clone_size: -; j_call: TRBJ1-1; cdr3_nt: TGTGCCAGCAGCGGTCTCTGGCTCGCTGAAGCTTTCTTT; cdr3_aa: CASSGLWLAEAFF
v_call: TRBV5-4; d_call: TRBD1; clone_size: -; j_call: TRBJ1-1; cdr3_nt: TGTGCCAGCAGCTTGGGGTTTACAGGGGGCGCAGCTTTCTTT; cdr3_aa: CASSLGFTGGAAFF
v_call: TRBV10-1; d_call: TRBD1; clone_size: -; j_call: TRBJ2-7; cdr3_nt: TGCGCCAGCGTGCAGCGGGACAGGGTGGACGAGCAGTACTTC; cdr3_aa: CASVQRDRVDEQYF
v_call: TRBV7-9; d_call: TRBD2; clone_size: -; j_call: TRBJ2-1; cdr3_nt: TGTGCCAGCAGGCCGGGGGGAGGACTAGAGATTAGCTCCTACAATGAGCAGTTCTTC; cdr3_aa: CASRPGGGLEISSYNEQFF
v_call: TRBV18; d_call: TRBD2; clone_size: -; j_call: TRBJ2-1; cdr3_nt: TGTGCCAGCTCACCTCTGGCGGGAGGACTCAATGAGCAGTTCTTC; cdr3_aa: CASSPLAGGLNEQFF
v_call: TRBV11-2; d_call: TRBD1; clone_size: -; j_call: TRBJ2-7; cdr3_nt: TGTGCCAGCAGCCCAAGGACAGGGTTCGATCCCTCCTACGAGCAGTACTTC; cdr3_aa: CASSPRTGFDPSYEQYF
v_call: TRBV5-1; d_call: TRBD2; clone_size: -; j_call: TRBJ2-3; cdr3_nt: TGCGCCAGTTGTGAGCGGGAGGTAACAACAGATACGCAGTATTTT; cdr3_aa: CASCEREVTTDTQYF
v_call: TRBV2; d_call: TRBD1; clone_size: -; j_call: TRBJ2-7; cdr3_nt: TGTGCCAGCAGAGAAGACAGGGGCTACGAGCAGTACTTC; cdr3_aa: CASREDRGYEQYF
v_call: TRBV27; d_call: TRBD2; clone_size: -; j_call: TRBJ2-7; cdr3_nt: TGTGCCAGCAGTTTATGGGAGGGAGCGGGCGAGCAGTACTTC; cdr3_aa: CASSLWEGAGEQYF
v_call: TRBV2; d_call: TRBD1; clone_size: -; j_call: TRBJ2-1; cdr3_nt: TGTGCCAGCAGGGACAGGGACAGTGACAATGAGCAGTTCTTC; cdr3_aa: CASRDRDSDNEQFF
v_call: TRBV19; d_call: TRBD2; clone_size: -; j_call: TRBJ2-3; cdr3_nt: TGTGCCAGCTCCTCAGCGGGAGGGTACACAGATACGCAGTATTTT; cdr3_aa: CASSSAGGYTDTQYF
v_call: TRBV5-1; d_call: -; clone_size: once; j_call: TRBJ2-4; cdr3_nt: TGCGCCAGCAGCTTGGCCGAGAGGAACATTCAGTACTTC; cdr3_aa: CASSLAERNIQYF
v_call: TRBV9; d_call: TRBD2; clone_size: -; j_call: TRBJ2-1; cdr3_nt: TGTGCCAGCAGCGTAGGAGCGGGACCCTACAATGAGCAGTTCTTC; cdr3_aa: CASSVGAGPYNEQFF
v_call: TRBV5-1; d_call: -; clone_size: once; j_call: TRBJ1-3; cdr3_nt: TGCGCCAGCAGCTTGGAGCCCGGCCGGCCTGGAAACACCATATATTTT; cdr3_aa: CASSLEPGRPGNTIYF
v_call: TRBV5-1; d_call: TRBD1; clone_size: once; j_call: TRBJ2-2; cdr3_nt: TGCGCCAGCAGTCGGCAGGGGGACACCGGGGAGCTGTTTTTT; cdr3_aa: CASSRQGDTGELFF
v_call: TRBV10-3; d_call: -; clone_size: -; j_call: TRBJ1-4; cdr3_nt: TGTGCCATCTCTTCCGACAGATCTGCAACTAATGAAAAACTGTTTTTT; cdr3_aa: CAISSDRSATNEKLFF
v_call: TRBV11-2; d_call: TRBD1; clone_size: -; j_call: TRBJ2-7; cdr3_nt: TGTGCCAGCAGCCGGACAGGAGCCTACGAGCAGTACTTC; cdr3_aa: CASSRTGAYEQYF
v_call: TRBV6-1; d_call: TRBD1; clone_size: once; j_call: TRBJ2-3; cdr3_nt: TGTGCCAGCAGTGAAAACAGGGGAGATACGCAGTATTTT; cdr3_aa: CASSENRGDTQYF
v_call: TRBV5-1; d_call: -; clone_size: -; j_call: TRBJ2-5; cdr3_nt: TGCGCCAGCAGCTTGGCCCGCGAGACCCAGTACTTC; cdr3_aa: CASSLARETQYF
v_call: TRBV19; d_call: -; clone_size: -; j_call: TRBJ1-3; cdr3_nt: TGTGCCAGTACCATCGGTCGGGCCTCCGGAAACACCATATATTTT; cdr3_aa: CASTIGRASGNTIYF
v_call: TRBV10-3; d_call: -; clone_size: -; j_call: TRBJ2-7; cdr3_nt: TGTGCCATCAGTGAGTCGAAGGGGCTGCAGTCCTACGAGCAGTACTTC; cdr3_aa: CAISESKGLQSYEQYF
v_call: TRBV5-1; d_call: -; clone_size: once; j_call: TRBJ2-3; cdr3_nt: TGCGCCAGCAGCTTGGGGGTTTTGGCAGATACGCAGTATTTT; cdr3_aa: CASSLGVLADTQYF
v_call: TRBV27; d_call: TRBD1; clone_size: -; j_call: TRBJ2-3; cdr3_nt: TGTGCCAGCAGTTTCGGGGGCGAGACAGGGGAAGACCACATCGATACGCAGTATTTT; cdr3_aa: CASSFGGETGEDHIDTQYF
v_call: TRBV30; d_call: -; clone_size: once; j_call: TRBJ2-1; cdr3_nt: TGTGCCTGGAGCTTGGCTGCCGGCAATGAGCAGTTCTTC; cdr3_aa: CAWSLAAGNEQFF
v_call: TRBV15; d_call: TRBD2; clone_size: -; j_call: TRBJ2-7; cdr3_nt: TGTGCCACCAGCAGAGCGCGCGGAGCGGGGTCCTACGAGCAGTACTTC; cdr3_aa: CATSRARGAGSYEQYF
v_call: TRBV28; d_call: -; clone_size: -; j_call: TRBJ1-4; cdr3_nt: TGTGCCAGCAGCCCGGACAGTTTCCCGACTAATGAAAAACTGTTTTTT; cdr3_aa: CASSPDSFPTNEKLFF
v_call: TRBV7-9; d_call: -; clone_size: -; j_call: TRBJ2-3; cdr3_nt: TGTGCCAGCAGTCCCTCCTCAGATACGCAGTATTTT; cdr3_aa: CASSPSSDTQYF
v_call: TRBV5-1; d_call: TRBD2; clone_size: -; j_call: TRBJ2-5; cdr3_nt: TGCGCCAGCGGGTTTTTTAGCGGGAGGGCCGTCGAGACCCAGTACTTC; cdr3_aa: CASGFFSGRAVETQYF
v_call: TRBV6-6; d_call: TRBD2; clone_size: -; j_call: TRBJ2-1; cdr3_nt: TGTGCCAGCATAGGACTAGCGGGAGGTGTTGGTGAGCAGTTCTTC; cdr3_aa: CASIGLAGGVGEQFF
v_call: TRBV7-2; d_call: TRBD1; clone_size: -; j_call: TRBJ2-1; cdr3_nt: TGTGCCAGCCTGGGACAGGGGGTTAAAAGCTCCTACAATGAGCAGTTCTTC; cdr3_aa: CASLGQGVKSSYNEQFF
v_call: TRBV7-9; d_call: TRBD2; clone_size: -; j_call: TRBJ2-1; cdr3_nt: TGTGCCAGCAGTCTCATTGGGGGAGGGTTATTGGATGAGCAGTTCTTC; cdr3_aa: CASSLIGGGLLDEQFF
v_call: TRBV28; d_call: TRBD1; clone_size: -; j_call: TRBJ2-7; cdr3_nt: TGTGCCAGCTCAGGGGGCCCCCTCTACGAGCAGTACTTC; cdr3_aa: CASSGGPLYEQYF
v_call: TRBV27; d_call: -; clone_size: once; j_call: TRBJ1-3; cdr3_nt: TGTGCCAGCAGTTCCATGGGGGCTGGAAACACCATATATTTT; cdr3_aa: CASSSMGAGNTIYF
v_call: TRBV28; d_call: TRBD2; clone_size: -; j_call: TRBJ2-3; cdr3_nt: TGTGCCAGCAGTTTAAGGGCGGGAGGGGAACTTCCGGCAGATACGCAGTATTTT; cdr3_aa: CASSLRAGGELPADTQYF
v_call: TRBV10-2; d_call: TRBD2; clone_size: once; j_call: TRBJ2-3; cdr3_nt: TGCGCCAGCTCTGGATGGGGGCTAGCGGGAGGGGTAAGCACAGATACGCAGTATTTT; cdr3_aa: CASSGWGLAGGVSTDTQYF
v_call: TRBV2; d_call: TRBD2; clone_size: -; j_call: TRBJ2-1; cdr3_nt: TGTGCCAGCAGTAAGACTAGCGGGAGGAGGGATGAGCAGTTCTTC; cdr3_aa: CASSKTSGRRDEQFF
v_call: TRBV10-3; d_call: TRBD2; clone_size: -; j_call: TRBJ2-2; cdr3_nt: TGTGCCACCGCGGGGGGGATAGCGGGATCGCGGGAGCTGTTTTTT; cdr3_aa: CATAGGIAGSRELFF
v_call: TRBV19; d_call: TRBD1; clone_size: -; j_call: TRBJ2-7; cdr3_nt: TGTGCCAGTAGTCCACGACAGGGTTCGGACGAGCAGTACTTC; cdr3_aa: CASSPRQGSDEQYF
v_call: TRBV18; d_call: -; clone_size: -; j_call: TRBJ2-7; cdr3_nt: TGTGCCAGCTCACCACCCGGGCGCACAGGGTCCTACGAGCAGTACTTC; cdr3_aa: CASSPPGRTGSYEQYF
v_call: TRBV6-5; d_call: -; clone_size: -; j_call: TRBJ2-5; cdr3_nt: TGTGCCAGCAGTTACGAACGGGGTCGAGGGGCCCAGTACTTC; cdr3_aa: CASSYERGRGAQYF
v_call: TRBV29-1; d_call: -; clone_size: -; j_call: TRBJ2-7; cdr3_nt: TGCAGCGTTGAATTGGGGATAAGCTACGAGCAGTACTTC; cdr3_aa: CSVELGISYEQYF
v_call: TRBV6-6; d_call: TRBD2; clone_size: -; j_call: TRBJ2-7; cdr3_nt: TGTGCCAGCAGTCGGGACTACAAGTACGAGCAGTACTTC; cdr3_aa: CASSRDYKYEQYF
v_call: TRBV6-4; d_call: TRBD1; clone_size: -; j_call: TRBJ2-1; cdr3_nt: TGTGCCAGCAGGCAGGGACAGGGGATTAGTAATGAGCAGTTCTTC; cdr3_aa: CASRQGQGISNEQFF
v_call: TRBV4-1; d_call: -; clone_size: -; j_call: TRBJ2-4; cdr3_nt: TGCGCCAGCAGCCAAAAGAGGGGAGTGCTGGGAAACATTCAGTACTTC; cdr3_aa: CASSQKRGVLGNIQYF
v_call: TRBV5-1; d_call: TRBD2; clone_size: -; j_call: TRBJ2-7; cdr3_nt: TGCGCCAGCAGCTTGGTAGCGGGAGCCTACGAGCAGTACTTC; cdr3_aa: CASSLVAGAYEQYF
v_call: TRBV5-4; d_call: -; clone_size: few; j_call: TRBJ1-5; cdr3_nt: TGTGCCTATAGATCGGGAAGGAATAGCAATCAGCCCCAGCATTTT; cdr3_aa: CAYRSGRNSNQPQHF
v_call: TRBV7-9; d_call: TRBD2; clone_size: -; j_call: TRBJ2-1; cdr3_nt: TGTGCCAGCAGCTTTCCAGGACTAGCGGGAGGTAACAATGAGCAGTTCTTC; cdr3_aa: CASSFPGLAGGNNEQFF
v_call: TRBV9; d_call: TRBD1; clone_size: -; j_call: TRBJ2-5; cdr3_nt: TGTGCCAGCAGCCGAAGGACAGGGGGCGAAGAGACCCAGTACTTC; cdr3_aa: CASSRRTGGEETQYF
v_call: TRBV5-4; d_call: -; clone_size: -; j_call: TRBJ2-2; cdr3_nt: TGTGCCAGCAGCCTCCCCCCGGGACATTACACGAACACCGGGGAGCTGTTTTTT; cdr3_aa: CASSLPPGHYTNTGELFF
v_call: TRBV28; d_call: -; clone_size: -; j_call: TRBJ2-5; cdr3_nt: TGTGCCAGCAGTTTATCCGAATCCGGAGAGACCCAGTACTTC; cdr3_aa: CASSLSESGETQYF
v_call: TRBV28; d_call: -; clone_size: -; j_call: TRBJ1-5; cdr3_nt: TGTGCCAGCAGCCCCGCTGGCGGTGTAGGGAGCAATCAGCCCCAGCATTTT; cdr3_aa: CASSPAGGVGSNQPQHF
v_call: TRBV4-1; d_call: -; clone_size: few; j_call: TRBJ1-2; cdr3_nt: TGCGCCAGCAGCCAAGATCCAGGGGATGGCTACACCTTC; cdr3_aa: CASSQDPGDGYTF
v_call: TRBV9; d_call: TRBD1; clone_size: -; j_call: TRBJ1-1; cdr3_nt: TGTGCCAGCAGCGAAGGGGACAGGGGGCTAGTTGAAGCTTTCTTT; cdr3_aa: CASSEGDRGLVEAFF